Given below is one T cell receptor beta chain in context. In this sample, this clonotype turned up a few times. Its antigen target is currently unknown. No base quality values were provided; no much bigger clone lies one nucleotide off. Systemically healthy Caucasian individuals from Russia, 35 to 50 in total and aged about 6 to 90 years, were included as donors. Around 10 milliliters of peripheral blood were collected from each donor into EDTA-treated Vacutainer tubes. Ficoll-Paque density-gradient centrifugation was used to isolate PBMCs, with at least 7 million per sample. Total RNA was extracted from PBMCs with Trizol reagent, with at least 5 micrograms obtained per sample. The percentages of naive CD45RAhigh/CD27high T cells were determined by flow cytometry on a PBMC aliquot from every donor. The library was made by 5' RACE. Sequencing relied on an Illumina HiSeq 2500. A second PCR of about 7 to 12 cycles was performed with a sample-barcoded 5' primer and a J-beta primer mix. A unique molecular identifier was introduced onto each TCR beta cDNA molecule by a template-switch 5' adaptor carrying 12 random nucleotides. Each sample yielded at least 3 million CDR3-containing paired-end reads. First-strand cDNA synthesis was performed from all RNA using the Mint cDNA synthesis kit, with priming by a TRBC-specific oligonucleotide. All cDNA was treated with uracil-DNA glycosylase and then went through a first 18-cycle PCR with the universal primers M1SS and BC2_uni_R. The authors' pipeline ran thus. Normalization of each sample was performed by random selection of 1 million high-quality reads, each carrying a distinct molecular identifier. Instead of being binned into consensus sequences, reads that shared molecular identifiers were thrown out. MiTCR, with a Q25 quality threshold and the strictest error-elimination algorithm, was used for CDR3 identification, clonotype clustering and error correction. A nonparametric unseen species model with Euler transformation was used to estimate lower-bound total TCR beta diversity. The public reads were reprocessed in TCRdb via fastp at Q25 and MiXCR, keeping in-frame beta chains. Each record represents a unique CDR3 protein, reported with the most common genes and DNA among its rows. The authors' filters were not applied to this entry. The table for this sample lists over 700,000 distinct CDR3 sequences; 25% of them were counted only once. 9.4% of the sample belongs to the ten largest clones.

This entry comes from a study of blood T cells in healthy people across ages (dated by TCRdb to between 2014 and 2017). At the level of the whole study: In model experiments, template switching captured roughly one uniquely barcoded TCR beta cDNA molecule for every two T cells. The study measured age-related changes in TCR beta repertoire diversity using deep sequencing normalized with unique cDNA molecular identifiers. Donors were grouped into four age groups: young (average 16 years), middle-aged (roughly 37), aged (around 60) and long-lived (just over 80). Two additional independent replicas of 1 million unique cDNA reads from the same blood draw were analyzed for two donors (one aged 18 to 30 and one aged 80 or older).

Overall study outcomes, separate from this receptor: Because donor CMV infection status was unknown, age-related changes in expanded clonotypes were potentially confounded. The long-lived group showed more naive CD4+ T cells, fewer expanded clones and increased TCR diversity than the aged group, suggesting age selection. Observed TCR beta diversity per million T cells fell roughly linearly with age, and a significant reduction was already apparent by age around 39. A strong correlation was found between observed TCR beta diversity and the percentage of naive T cells measured by flow cytometry. Estimates of total diversity from one million sequenced T cells were regarded as lower bounds and underestimates. Since profiling was done on bulk unsorted PBMCs, naive and antigen-experienced compartments could not be conclusively compared.

From the germline V gene, CDR1 is MNHEY and CDR2 is SVGEGT. V is pruned by 5 bases and J by 8 bases, leaving 11 bases of the junction without a gene match. The CDR3 holds 14 amino acids from the cysteine to the phenylalanine. Of the read, only the CDR3 DNA is kept; its 42 bases are in frame from base 1. These same records also appear under a second study, on T cells of mothers and their children. The second paper states: The donors were nine systemically healthy Caucasian individuals, made up of three mothers and their six children. cDNA synthesis consumed the entire amount of extracted RNA, loaded at approximately 1.6 ug RNA in each 15 ul reaction. Sample barcodes and 2-4 random nucleotides were added via the M1S primer in the second PCR. Each mother yielded over 8.5 million TCR beta CDR3 reads and each child 2.5 million to 3 million reads. Thymic selection shapes the output of TCR recombination in a similar way in related and unrelated pairs, and inherited differences have a minor effect. Normalized repertoire overlap was always slightly but never significantly higher in related than unrelated mother-child pairs. No persistent microchimeric T cell clones were detected, at a sensitivity of roughly 99 clones per million clonotypes. To look for features that set related mother-child pairs apart from unrelated individuals, the researchers ran deep NGS to compare the TCR beta repertoires of mothers and children. Mothers averaged approximately 40 +/- 4 years of age and children averaged approximately 11 +/- 4 years. After adapter ligation with NEBNext reagents, the libraries were sequenced on Illumina HiSeq 2000 with 100+100 nt paired-end reads. Mother and child libraries were prepared a month apart and sequenced in separate runs to prevent cross-contamination. Between about 500,000 and 2,300,000 distinct TCR beta clonotypes were identified per donor. Naive TCR beta clonotypes were estimated from low-frequency clonotypes matched to each donor's FACS-determined naive share, without sorting.

The source is a boy younger than 18 in good health. The receptor chain draws on TRBV6-2 or TRBV6-3 and TRBJ1-2; 7 bases in the middle match TRBD1. Sequencing was carried out using blood. The CDR3 sequence is CASSDPGQMAGYTF. Read as DNA, the sequence is TGTGCCAGCAGTGACCCGGGACAGATGGCCGGCTACACCTTC.